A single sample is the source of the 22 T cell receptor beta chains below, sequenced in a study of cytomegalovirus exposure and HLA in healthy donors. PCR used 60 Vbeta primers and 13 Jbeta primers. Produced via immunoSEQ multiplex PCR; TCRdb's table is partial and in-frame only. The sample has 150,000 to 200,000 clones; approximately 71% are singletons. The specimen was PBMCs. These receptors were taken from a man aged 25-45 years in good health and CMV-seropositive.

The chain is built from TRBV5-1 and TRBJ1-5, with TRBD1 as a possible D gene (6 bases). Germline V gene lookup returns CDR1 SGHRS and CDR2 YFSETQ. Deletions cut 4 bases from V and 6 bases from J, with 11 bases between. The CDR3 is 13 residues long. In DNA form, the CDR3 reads TGCGCCAGCAGCGCTGGGGGCGGTCAGCCCCAGCATTTT. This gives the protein CASSAGGGQPQHF.

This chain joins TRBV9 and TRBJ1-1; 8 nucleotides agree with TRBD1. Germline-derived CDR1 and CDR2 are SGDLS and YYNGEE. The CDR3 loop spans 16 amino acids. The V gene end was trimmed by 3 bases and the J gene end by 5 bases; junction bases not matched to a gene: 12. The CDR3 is CASSATGAPGDTEAFF. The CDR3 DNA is TGTGCCAGCAGCGCGACAGGGGCGCCGGGTGATACTGAAGCTTTCTTT.

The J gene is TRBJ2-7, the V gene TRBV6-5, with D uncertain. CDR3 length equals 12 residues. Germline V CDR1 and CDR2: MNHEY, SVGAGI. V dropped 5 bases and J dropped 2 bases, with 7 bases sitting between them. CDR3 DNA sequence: TGTGCCAGCAGTGAGACAACCTACGAGCAGTACTTC. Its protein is CASSETTYEQYF.

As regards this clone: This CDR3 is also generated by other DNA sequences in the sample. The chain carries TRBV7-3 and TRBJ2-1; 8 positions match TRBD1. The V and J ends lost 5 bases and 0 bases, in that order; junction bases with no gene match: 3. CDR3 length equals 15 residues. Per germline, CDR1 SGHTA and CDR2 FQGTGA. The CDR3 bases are TGTGCCAGCAGCCGGACAGGGAGCTCCTACAATGAGCAGTTCTTC. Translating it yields CASSRTGSSYNEQFF.

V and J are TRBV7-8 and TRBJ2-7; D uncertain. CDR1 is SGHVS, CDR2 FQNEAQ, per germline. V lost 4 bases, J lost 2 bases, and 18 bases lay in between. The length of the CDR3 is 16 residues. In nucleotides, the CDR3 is TGTGCCAGCAGCTCCCGATCTATTCTACCTCCCTACGAGCAGTACTTC. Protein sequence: CASSSRSILPPYEQYF.

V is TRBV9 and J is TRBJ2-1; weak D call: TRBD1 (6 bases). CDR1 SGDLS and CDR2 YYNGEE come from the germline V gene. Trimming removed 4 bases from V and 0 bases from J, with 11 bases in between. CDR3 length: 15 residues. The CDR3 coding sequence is TGTGCCAGCAGCCCCCGGGACATCTCCTACAATGAGCAGTTCTTC. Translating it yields CASSPRDISYNEQFF.

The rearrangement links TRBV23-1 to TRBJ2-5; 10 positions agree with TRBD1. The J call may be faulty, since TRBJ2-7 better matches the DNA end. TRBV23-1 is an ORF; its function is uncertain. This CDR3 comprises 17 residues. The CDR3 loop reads CASSQRWTGTGAYEQYF. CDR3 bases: TGCGCCAGCAGTCAGCGCTGGACCGGGACAGGGGCCTACGAGCAGTACTTC.

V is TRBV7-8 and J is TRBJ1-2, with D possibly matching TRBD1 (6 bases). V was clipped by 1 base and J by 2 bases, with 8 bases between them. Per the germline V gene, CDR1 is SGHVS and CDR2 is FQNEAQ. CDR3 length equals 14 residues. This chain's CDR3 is CASSLGTDNYGYTF. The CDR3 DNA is TGTGCCAGCAGCTTAGGGACAGACAACTATGGCTACACCTTC.

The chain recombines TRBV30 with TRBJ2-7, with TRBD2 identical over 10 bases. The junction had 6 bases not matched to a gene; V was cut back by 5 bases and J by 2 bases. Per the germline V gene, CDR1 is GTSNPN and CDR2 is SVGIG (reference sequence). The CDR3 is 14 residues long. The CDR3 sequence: CAWEPGLAPYEQYF. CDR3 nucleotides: TGTGCCTGGGAACCGGGACTAGCGCCCTACGAGCAGTACTTC.

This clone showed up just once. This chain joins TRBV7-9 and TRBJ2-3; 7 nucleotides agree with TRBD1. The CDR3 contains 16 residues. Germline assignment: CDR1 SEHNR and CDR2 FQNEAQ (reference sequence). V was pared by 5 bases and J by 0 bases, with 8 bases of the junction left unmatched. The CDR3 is CASSTGQLISTDTQYF. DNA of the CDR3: TGTGCCAGCAGCACGGGACAGCTAATCAGCACAGATACGCAGTATTTT.

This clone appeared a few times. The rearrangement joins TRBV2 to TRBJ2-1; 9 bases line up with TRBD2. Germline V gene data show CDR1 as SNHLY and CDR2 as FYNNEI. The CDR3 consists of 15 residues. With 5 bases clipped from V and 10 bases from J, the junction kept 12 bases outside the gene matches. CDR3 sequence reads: CASSRIAGALREQFF. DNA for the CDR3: TGTGCCAGCAGTCGAATAGCGGGGGCGTTGAGGGAGCAGTTCTTC.

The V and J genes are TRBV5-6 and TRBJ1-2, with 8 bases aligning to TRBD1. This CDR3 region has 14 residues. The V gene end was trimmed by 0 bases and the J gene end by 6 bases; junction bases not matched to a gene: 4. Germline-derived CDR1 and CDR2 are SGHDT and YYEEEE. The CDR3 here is CASSLGQGADGYTF. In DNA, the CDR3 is TGTGCCAGCAGCTTGGGTCAGGGGGCGGATGGCTACACCTTC.

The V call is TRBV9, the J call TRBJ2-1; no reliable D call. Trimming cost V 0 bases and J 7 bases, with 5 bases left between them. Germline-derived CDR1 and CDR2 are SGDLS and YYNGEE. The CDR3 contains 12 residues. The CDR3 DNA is TGTGCCAGCAGCGTAGAGGAGAATGAGCAGTTCTTC. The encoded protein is CASSVEENEQFF.

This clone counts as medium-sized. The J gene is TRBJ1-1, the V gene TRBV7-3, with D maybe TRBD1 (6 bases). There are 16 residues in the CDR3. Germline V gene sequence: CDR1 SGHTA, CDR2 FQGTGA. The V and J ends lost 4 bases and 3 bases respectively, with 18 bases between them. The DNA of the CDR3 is TGTGCCAGCAGCTATCAGGGGCTCTATCAGTACACTGAAGCTTTCTTT. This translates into CASSYQGLYQYTEAFF. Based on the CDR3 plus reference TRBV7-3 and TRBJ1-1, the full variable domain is GAGVSQTPSNKVTEKGKYVELRCDPISGHTALYWYRQSLGQGPEFLIYFQGTGAADDSGLPNDRFFAVRPEGSVSTLKIQRTERGDSAVYLCASSYQGLYQYTEAFFGQGTRLTVV.

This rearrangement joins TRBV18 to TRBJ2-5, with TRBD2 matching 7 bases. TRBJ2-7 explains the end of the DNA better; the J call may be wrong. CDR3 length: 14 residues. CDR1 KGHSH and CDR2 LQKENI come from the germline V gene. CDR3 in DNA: TGTGCCAGCTCACCACCCGGGGGGTTCTACGAGCAGTACTTC. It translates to CASSPPGGFYEQYF.

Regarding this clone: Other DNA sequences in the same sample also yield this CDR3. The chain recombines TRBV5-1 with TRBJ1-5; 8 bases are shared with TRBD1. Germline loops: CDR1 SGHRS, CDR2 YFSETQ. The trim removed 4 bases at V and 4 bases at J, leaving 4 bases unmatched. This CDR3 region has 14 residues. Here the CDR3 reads CASSPGQGNQPQHF. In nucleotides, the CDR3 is TGCGCCAGCAGCCCCGGACAGGGAAATCAGCCCCAGCATTTT.

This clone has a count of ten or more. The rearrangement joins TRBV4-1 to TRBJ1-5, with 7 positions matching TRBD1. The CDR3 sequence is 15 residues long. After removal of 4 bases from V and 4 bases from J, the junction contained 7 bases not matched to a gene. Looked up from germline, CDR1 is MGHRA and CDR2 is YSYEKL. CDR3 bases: TGCGCCAGCAGCCTTACGCGACAGGGTAATCAGCCCCAGCATTTT. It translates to CASSLTRQGNQPQHF.

The CDR3 loop reads CASSVRGSAWEQYF. The CDR3 DNA reads TGTGCCAGCAGCGTCCGGGGGTCGGCTTGGGAGCAGTACTTC. The chain links TRBV9 to TRBJ2-7; maybe TRBD2 (6 bases). Germline V gene lookup returns CDR1 SGDLS and CDR2 YYNGEE. Trimming left V 2 bases short and J 7 bases short, with 16 bases between. The CDR3 is 14 residues long.

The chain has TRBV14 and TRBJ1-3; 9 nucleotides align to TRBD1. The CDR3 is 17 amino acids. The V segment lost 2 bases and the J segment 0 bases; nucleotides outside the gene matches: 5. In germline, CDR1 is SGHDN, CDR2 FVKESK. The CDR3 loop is CASSQLGQGISGNTIYF. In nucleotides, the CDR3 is TGTGCCAGCAGCCAACTCGGACAGGGGATCTCTGGAAACACCATATATTTT.

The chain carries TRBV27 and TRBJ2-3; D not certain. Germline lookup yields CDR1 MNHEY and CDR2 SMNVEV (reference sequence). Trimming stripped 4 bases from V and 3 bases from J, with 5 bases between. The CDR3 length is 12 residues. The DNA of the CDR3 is TGTGCCAGCAGTTCCGAGACAGATACGCAGTATTTT. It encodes CASSSETDTQYF.

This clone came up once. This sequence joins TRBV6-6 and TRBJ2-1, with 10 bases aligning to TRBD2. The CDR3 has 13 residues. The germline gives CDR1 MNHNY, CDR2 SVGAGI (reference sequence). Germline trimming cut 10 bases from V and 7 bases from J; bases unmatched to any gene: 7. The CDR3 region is CAISGLAMNEQFF. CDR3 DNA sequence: TGTGCCATTTCGGGACTAGCGATGAATGAGCAGTTCTTC.

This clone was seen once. The CDR3 loop is CASILQETQYF. The CDR3 coding sequence is TGTGCCAGCATCCTGCAAGAGACCCAGTACTTC. The J gene is TRBJ2-5, the V gene TRBV6-5; D gene unclear. V shed 7 bases and J shed 2 bases, with 5 bases lying between them. Germline assignment: CDR1 MNHEY and CDR2 SVGAGI. The CDR3 extends over 11 amino acids.